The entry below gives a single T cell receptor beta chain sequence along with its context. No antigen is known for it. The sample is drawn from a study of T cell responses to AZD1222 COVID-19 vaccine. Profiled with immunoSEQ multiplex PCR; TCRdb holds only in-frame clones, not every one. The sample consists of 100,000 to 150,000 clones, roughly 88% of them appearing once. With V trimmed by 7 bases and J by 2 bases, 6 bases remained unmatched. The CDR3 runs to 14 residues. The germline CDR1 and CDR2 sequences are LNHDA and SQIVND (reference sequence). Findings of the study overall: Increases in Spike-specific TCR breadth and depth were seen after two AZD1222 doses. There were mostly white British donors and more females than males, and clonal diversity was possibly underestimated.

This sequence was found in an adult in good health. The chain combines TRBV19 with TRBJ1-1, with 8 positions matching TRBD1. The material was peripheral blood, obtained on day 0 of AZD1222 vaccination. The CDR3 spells CASIADRGNTEAFF. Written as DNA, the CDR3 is TGTGCCAGTATCGCTGACAGGGGAAACACTGAAGCTTTCTTT.